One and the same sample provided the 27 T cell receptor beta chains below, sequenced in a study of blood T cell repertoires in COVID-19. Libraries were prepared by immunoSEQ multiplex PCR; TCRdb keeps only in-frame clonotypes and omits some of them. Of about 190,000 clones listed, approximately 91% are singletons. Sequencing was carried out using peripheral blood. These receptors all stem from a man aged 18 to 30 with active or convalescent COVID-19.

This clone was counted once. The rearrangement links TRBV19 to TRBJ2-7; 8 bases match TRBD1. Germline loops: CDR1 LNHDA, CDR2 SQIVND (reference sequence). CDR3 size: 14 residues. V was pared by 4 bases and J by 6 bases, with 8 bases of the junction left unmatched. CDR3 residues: CASSTRQGPGEQYF. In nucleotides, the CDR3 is TGTGCCAGTAGTACACGACAGGGGCCGGGCGAGCAGTACTTC.

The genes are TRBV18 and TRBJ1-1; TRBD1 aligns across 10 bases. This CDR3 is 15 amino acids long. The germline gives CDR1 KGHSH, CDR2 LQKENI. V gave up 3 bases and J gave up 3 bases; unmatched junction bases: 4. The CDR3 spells CASSPGTGADTEAFF. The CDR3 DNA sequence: TGTGCCAGCTCACCCGGGACAGGGGCGGACACTGAAGCTTTCTTT.

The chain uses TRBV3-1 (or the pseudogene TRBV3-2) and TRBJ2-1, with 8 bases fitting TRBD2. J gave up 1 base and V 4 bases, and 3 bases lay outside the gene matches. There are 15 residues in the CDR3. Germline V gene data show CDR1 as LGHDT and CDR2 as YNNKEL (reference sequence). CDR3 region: CASSPTSGSYNEQFF. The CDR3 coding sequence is TGTGCCAGCAGCCCCACTAGCGGATCCTACAATGAGCAGTTCTTC.

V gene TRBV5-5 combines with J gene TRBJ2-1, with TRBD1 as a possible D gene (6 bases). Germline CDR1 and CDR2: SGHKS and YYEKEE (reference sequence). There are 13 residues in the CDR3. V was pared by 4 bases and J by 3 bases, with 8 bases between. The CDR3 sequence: CASSTDSYNEQFF. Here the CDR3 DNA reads TGTGCCAGCAGCACGGACAGCTACAATGAGCAGTTCTTC.

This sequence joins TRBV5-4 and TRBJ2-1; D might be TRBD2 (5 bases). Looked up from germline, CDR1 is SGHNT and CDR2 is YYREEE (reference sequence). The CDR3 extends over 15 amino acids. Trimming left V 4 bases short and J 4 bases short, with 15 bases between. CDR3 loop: CASSPARTGYNEQFF. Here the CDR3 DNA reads TGTGCCAGCAGCCCCGCCCGGACGGGGTACAATGAGCAGTTCTTC.

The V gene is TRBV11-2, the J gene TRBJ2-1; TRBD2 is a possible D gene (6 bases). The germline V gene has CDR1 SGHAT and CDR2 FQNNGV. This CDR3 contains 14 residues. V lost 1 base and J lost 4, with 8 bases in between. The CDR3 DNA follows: TGTGCCAGCAGCTTAGCCGGGACTTACAATGAGCAGTTCTTC. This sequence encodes CASSLAGTYNEQFF.

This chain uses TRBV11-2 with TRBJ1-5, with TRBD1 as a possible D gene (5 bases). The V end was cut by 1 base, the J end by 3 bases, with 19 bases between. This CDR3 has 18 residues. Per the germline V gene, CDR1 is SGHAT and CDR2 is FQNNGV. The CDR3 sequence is CASSLGGRGSFLNQPQHF. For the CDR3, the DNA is TGTGCCAGCAGCTTAGGGGGCCGGGGGAGCTTCCTCAATCAGCCCCAGCATTTT. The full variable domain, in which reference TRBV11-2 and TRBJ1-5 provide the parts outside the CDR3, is EAGVAQSPRYKIIEKRQSVAFWCNPISGHATLYWYQQILGQGPKLLIQFQNNGVVDDSQLPKDRFSAERLKGVDSTLKIQPAKLEDSAVYLCASSLGGRGSFLNQPQHFGDGTRLSIL.

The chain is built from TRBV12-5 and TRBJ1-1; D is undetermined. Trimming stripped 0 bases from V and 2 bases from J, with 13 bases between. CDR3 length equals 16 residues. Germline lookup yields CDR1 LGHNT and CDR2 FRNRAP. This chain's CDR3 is CASGLVPSAENTEAFF. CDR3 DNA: TGTGCTAGTGGTTTGGTACCCAGCGCCGAAAACACTGAAGCTTTCTTT.

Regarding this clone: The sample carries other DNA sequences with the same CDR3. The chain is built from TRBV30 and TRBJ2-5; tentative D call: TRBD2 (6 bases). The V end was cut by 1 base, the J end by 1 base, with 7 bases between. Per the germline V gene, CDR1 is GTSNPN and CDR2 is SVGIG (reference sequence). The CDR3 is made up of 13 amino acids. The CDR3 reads CAWSGGLQETQYF. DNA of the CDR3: TGTGCCTGGAGTGGGGGACTCCAAGAGACCCAGTACTTC.

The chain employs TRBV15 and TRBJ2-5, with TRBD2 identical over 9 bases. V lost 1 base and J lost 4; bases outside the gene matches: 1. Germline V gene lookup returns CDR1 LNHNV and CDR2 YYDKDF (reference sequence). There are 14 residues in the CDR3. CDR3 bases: TGTGCCACCAGCAGAGCACTAGCGGGAGAGACCCAGTACTTC. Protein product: CATSRALAGETQYF. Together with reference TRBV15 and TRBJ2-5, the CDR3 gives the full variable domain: DAMVIQNPRYQVTQFGKPVTLSCSQTLNHNVMYWYQQKSSQAPKLLFHYYDKDFNNEADTPDNFQSRRPNTSFCFLDIRSPGLGDTAMYLCATSRALAGETQYFGPGTRLLVL.

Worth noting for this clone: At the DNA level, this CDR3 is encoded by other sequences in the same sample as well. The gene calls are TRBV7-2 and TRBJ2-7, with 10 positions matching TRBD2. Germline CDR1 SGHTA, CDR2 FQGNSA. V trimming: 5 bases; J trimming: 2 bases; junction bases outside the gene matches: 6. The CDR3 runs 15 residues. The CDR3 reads CASSLRLAGPYEQYF. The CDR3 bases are TGTGCCAGCAGCCTCCGACTAGCGGGCCCCTACGAGCAGTACTTC.

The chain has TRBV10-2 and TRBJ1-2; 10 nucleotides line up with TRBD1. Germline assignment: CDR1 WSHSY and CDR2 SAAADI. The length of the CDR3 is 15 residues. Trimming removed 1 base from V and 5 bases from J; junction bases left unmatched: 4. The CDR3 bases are TGCGCCAGCAGTGAGTTTAGACAGGGGGCGTATGGCTACACCTTC. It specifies CASSEFRQGAYGYTF.

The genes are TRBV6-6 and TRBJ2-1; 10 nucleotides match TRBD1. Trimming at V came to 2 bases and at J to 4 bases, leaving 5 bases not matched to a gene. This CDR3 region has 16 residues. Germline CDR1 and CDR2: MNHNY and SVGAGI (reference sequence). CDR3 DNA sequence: TGTGCCAGCAGTTACCAGGACAGGGGGGGATACAATGAGCAGTTCTTC. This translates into CASSYQDRGGYNEQFF.

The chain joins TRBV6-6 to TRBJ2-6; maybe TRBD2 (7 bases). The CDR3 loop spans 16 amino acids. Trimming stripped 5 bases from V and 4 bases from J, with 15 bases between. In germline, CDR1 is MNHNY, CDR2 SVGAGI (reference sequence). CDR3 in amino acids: CASSRGGATGANVLTF. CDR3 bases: TGTGCCAGCAGTCGAGGGGGGGCAACCGGGGCCAACGTCCTGACTTTC.

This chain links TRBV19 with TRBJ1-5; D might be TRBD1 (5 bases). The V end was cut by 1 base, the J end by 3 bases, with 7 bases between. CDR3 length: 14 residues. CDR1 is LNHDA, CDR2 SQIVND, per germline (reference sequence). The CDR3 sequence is CASSIAGINQPQHF. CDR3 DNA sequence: TGTGCCAGTAGTATAGCAGGGATCAATCAGCCCCAGCATTTT.

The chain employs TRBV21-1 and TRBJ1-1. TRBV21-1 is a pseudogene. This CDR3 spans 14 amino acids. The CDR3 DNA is TGTGCCAGCAGCAAAGGGGGAGGGAACACTGAAGCTTTCTTT. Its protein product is CASSKGGGNTEAFF.

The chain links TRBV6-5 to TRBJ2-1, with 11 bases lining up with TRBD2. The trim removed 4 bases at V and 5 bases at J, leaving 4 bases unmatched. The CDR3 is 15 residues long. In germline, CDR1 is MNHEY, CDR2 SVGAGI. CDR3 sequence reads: CASSFRLAGNNEQFF. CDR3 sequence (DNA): TGTGCCAGCAGTTTCCGACTAGCGGGGAACAATGAGCAGTTCTTC.

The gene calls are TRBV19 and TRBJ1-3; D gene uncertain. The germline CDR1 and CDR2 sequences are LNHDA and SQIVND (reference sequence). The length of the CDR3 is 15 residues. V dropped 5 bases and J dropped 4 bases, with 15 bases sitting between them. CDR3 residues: CASSSQDLKGNTIYF. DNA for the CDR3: TGTGCCAGTAGTTCCCAGGATCTCAAGGGAAACACCATATATTTT. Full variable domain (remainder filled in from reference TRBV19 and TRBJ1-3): DGGITQSPKYLFRKEGQNVTLSCEQNLNHDAMYWYRQDPGQGLRLIYYSQIVNDFQKGDIAEGYSVSREKKESFPLTVTSAQKNPTAFYLCASSSQDLKGNTIYFGEGSWLTVV.

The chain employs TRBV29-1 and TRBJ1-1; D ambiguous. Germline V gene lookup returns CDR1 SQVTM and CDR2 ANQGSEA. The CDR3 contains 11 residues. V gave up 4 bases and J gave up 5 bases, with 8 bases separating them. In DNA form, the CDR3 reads TGCAGCGTTGGCCGGGTTACTGAAGCTTTCTTT. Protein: CSVGRVTEAFF.

The CDR3 spells CASSASGRGPDTQYF. In nucleotides, the CDR3 is TGTGCCAGCAGCGCAAGCGGGAGGGGCCCAGATACGCAGTATTTT. The J gene is TRBJ2-3, the V gene TRBV9; 10 bases align to TRBD2. Trimming cost V 3 bases and J 4 bases; bases outside gene matches: 5. The CDR3 runs 15 residues. Germline CDR1 is SGDLS and CDR2 is YYNGEE.

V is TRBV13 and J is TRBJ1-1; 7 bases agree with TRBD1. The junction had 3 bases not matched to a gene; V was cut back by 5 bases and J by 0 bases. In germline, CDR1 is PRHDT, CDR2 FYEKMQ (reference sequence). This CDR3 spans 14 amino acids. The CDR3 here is CASSRGQMNTEAFF. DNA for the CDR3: TGTGCCAGCAGCCGGGGACAGATGAACACTGAAGCTTTCTTT.

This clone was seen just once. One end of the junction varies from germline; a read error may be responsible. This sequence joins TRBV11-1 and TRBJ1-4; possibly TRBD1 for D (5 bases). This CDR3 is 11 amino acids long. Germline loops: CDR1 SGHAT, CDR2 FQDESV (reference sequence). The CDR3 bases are TGTGCCAGCACTCGAACAGGAAAAACTGTTTTT. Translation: CASTRTGKTVF.

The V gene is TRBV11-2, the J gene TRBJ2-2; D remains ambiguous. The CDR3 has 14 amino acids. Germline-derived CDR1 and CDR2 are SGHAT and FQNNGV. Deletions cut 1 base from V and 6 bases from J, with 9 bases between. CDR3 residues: CASSLGLFPGELFF. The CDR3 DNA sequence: TGTGCCAGCAGCTTAGGTCTATTTCCCGGGGAGCTGTTTTTT.

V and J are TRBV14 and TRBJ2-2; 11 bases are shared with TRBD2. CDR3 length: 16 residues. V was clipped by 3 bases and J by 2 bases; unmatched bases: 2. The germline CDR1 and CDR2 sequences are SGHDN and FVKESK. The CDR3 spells CASSQLAGGNTGELFF. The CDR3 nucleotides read TGTGCCAGCAGCCAGCTAGCGGGAGGAAACACCGGGGAGCTGTTTTTT.

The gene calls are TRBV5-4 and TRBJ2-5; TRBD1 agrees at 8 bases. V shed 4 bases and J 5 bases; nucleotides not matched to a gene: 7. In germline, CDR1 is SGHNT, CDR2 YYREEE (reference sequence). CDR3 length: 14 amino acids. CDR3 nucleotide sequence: TGTGCCAGCAGCCCCCAGGGGGCGCGGGAGACCCAGTACTTC. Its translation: CASSPQGARETQYF.

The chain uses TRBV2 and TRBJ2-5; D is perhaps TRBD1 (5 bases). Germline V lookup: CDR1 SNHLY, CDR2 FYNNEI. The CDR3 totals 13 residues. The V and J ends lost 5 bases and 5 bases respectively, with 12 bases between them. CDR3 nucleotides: TGTGCCAGCAGTCCGGACATAAGGGAGACCCAGTACTTC. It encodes CASSPDIRETQYF.

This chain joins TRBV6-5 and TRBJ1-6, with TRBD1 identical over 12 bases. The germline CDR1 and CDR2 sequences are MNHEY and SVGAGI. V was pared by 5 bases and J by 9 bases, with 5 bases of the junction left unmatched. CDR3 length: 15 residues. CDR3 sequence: CASSHGTGGASPLHF. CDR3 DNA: TGTGCCAGCAGTCACGGGACAGGGGGCGCTTCACCCCTCCACTTT.